This TCR beta chain derives from a study of somatic mutations in cytotoxic T cells in rheumatoid arthritis (TCRdb year 2017). For the wider study: Some V beta antibody-stained T-cell populations were flow-sorted on a FACSAria II or Sony SH800 at nearly 100% purity, and sorted V beta1+ cells also underwent TCRB sequencing. The study asked whether expanded CD8+ T-cell clones in newly diagnosed, untreated rheumatoid arthritis carry somatic mutations, and used TCRB deep sequencing to characterize clonality. TCRB deep sequencing was performed for approximately 60 rheumatoid arthritis patients and 20 healthy controls. Patient and control groups had essentially identical median ages. Overall results and qualifications from the work: In 8 of 65 patients the largest CD8+ clone exceeded 20% of CD8+ cells, and several identical CD8+ TCRB sequences were shared between blood and synovial fluid. No adjustment for multiple comparisons was made for the slight TRBV07 underrepresentation in patients. The antigen targets of the expanded CD8+ clones were unknown, and absence from virus-specific databases did not rule out viral specificity. CD8+ clonality increased with age in patients (Spearman r=0.49) but not in healthy controls. Rheumatoid arthritis patients and age-matched healthy controls did not significantly differ in CD8+ T-cell clonality.

The roughly 20 healthy controls were blood donors whose buffy coats were used; they had a median age of around 59 years (range about 21-80), and 55% to 65% were female. Positive magnetic bead selection on an AutoMACS was used to isolate CD4+ and CD8+ cells, with flow cytometry used to check purity. Peripheral blood mononuclear cells were obtained using density gradient separation with Ficoll-Paque PLUS. Nucleospin Tissue or Tissue XS kits were used to extract DNA from CD4-enriched, CD8-enriched or PBMC samples, and a Qubit 2.0 fluorometer was used for quantification. Ends trimmed: V by 4 bases, J by 3 bases; bases unmatched to a gene: 8. Including cysteine and phenylalanine, the CDR3 has 16 amino acids. Only the CDR3 DNA stays, 48 bases, in frame from base 1. Via the germline V gene, CDR1 is SGHRS and CDR2 YFSETQ. Sequencing of TCRB CDR3 was done on genomic DNA with the immunoSEQ assay. In the authors' own workflow: Analyses were restricted to productive TCRB rearrangements. Defining a clone by its unique TCRB CDR3 sequence, the study calculated clonality as a productive clonality index derived from Shannon entropy. Repertoire overlap for a pair of samples was computed from each clone's template counts relative to total templates per sample. A correlation with a Spearman r of about 0.57 was found between V-gene usage by flow cytometry and V-gene usage by TCRB sequencing. Entries here come from immuneACCESS through TCRdb and include only in-frame sequences with V and J called. Some clones fail to appear in such tables; in the studies checked, an unresolved V gene covers under half of the shortfall, and the cause of the remainder is unknown. The V and J calls and clone size are taken from that table; D and trimming were inferred from the DNA. The sample records several thousand clones, approximately 60% of which are singletons. Together, the top ten hold about 25% of the sample.

A word on this clone: Its specific antigen is unknown. No base qualities exist here, and no much larger clone lies one base off it.

The chain is assembled from TRBV5-1 and TRBJ2-1; 9 central bases correspond to TRBD2. Input material: CD8+ T cells sorted from blood. This receptor was identified in a woman in her forties in good health. Here is the DNA: TGCGCCAGCAGCCCCCCGGGGACTAGCATCTACAATGAGCAGTTCTTC. It translates as CASSPPGTSIYNEQFF.